Below, one TCR beta chain is given with its context. The CDR3 extends over 16 amino acids. The ends lost 2 bases at V and 1 base at J; junction bases unmatched: 7. Per the germline V gene, CDR1 is MNHNY and CDR2 is SVGAGI (reference sequence). This sample was included in a study of blood T cell repertoires in COVID-19. The wider study: The United States, Italy and Spain provided the acute and convalescent COVID-19 samples. Sample material is recorded as cDNA or gDNA derived from T cells, B-cell-depleted T cells, or PBMCs.

Authors' analysis steps: Nucleated cell number was recorded as an estimate derived from reference gene primer amplification. Data came from immunoSEQ multiplex PCR; TCRdb stores just in-frame clones and leaves some out. D and trimming come from the DNA, and the V and J calls and clone size come from that table. The sample includes approximately 94,000 clones, about 91% of them seen just once. This sequence originates from a human donor in a cohort sampled during active COVID-19. What was sequenced was peripheral blood. The chain couples TRBV6-6 to TRBJ2-7; TRBD1 matches at 8 bases. The CDR3 here is CASSYGQGGPSYEQYF. CDR3 in DNA: TGTGCCAGCAGTTACGGACAGGGAGGTCCTTCCTACGAGCAGTACTTC.